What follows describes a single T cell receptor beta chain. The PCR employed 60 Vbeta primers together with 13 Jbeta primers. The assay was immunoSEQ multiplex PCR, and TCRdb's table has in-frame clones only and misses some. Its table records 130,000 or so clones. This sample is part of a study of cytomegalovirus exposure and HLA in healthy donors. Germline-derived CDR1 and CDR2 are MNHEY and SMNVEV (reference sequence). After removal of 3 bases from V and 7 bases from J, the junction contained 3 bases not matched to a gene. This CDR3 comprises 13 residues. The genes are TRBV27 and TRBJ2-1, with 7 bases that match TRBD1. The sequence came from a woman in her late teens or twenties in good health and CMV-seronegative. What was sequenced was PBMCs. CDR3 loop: CASSFGTENEQFF. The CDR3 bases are TGTGCCAGCAGTTTCGGGACAGAGAATGAGCAGTTCTTC.